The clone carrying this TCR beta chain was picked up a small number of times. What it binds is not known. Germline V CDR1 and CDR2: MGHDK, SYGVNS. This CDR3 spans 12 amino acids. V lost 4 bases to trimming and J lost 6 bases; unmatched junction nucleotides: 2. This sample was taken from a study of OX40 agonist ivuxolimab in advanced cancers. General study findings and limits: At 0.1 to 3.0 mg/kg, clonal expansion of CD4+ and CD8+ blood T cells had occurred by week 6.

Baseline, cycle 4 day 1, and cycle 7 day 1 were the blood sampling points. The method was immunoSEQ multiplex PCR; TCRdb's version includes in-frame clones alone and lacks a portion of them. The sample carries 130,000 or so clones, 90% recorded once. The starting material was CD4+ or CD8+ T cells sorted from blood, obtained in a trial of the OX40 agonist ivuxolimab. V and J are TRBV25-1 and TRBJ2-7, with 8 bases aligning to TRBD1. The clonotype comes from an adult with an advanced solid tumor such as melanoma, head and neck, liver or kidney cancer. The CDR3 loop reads CASSGTGTEQYF. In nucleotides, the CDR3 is TGTGCCAGCAGTGGGACAGGGACCGAGCAGTACTTC.